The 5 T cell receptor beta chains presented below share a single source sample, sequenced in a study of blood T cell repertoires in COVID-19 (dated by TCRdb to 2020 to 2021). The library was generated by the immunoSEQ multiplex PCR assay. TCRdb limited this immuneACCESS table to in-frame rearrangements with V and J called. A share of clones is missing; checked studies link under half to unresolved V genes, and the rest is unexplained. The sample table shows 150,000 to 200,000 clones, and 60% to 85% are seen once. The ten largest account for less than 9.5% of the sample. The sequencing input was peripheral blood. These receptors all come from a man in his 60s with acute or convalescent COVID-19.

The CDR3 is CASSAAWMGSPQYF. CDR3 DNA: TGTGCCAGCAGTGCGGCCTGGATGGGGAGTCCCCAGTACTTC. This chain connects TRBV2 to TRBJ2-5, with a tentative D call TRBD2 (5 bases). V was pared by 4 bases and J by 9 bases, with 18 bases between. Per germline, CDR1 SNHLY and CDR2 FYNNEI. CDR3 length equals 14 residues.

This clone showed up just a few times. The CDR3 sequence is CASSEGRNNSPLHF. The CDR3 coding sequence is TGTGCCAGCAGTGAAGGCAGGAATAATTCACCCCTCCACTTT. The chain links TRBV2 to TRBJ1-6; D unresolved. V lost 1 base and J lost 5, with 6 bases in between. There are 14 residues in the CDR3. In germline, CDR1 is SNHLY, CDR2 FYNNEI.

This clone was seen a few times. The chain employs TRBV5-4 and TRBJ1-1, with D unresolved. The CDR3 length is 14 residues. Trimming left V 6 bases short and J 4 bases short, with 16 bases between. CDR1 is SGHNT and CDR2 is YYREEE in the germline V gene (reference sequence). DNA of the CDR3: TGTGCCAGCACCTCCGTGGGAGTTGGCACTGAAGCTTTCTTT. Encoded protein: CASTSVGVGTEAFF.

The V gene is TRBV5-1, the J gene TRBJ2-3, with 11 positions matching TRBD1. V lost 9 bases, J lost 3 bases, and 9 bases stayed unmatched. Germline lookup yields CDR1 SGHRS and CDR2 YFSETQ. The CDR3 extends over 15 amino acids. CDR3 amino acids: CATSPGQGETDTQYF. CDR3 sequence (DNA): TGCGCCACCTCCCCGGGACAGGGGGAAACAGATACGCAGTATTTT.

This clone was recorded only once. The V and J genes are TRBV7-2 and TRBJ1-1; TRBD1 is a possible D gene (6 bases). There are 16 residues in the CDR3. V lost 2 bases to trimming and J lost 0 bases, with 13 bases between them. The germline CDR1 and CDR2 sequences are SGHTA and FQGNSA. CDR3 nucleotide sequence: TGTGCCAGCAGCTTATTCGGACAGCGCTTGAACACTGAAGCTTTCTTT. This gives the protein CASSLFGQRLNTEAFF. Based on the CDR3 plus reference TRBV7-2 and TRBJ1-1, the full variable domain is GAGVSQSPSNKVTEKGKDVELRCDPISGHTALYWYRQSLGQGLEFLIYFQGNSAPDKSGLPSDRFSAERTGGSVSTLTIQRTQQEDSAVYLCASSLFGQRLNTEAFFGQGTRLTVV.